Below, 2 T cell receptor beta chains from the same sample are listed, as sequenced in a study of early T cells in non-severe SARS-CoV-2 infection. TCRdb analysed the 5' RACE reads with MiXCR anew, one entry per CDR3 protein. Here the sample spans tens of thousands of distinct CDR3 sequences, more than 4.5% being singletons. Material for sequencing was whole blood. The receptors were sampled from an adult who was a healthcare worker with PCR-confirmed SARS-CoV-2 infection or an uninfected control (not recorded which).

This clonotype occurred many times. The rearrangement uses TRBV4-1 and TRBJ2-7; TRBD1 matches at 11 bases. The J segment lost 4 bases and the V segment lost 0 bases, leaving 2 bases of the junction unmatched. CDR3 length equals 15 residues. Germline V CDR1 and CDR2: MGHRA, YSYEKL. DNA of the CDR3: TGCGCCAGCAGCCAAGAACGGGACAGGGGGTACGAGCAGTACTTC. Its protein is CASSQERDRGYEQYF.

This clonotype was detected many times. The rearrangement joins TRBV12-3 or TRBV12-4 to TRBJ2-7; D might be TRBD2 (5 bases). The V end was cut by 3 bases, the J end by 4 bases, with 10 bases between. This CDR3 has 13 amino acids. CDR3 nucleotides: TGTGCCAGCAGTTTGAGTGGGAGATACGAGCAGTACTTC. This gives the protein CASSLSGRYEQYF.